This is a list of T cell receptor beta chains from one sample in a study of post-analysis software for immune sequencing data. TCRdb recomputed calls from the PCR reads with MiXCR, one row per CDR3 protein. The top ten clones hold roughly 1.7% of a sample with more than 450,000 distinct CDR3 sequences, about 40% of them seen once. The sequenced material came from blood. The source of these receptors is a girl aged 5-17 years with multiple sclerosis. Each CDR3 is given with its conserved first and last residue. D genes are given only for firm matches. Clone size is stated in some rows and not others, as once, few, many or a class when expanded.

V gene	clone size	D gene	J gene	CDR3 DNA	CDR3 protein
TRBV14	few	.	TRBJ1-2	TGTGCCAGCAGCCAAAACACCGGGGGGTATGGCTACACCTTC	CASSQNTGGYGYTF
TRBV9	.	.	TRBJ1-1	TGTGCCAGCAGCGTAGGATCCACAGGGTCACAAGGCACTGAAGCTTTCTTT	CASSVGSTGSQGTEAFF
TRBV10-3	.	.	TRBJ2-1	TGTGCCATCAGTGAGGCTATAGGAATCAACAATGAGCAGTTCTTC	CAISEAIGINNEQFF
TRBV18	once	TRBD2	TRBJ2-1	TGTGCCAGCTCACCAGCCGCGGGGGTCGGGTACAATGAGCAGTTCTTC	CASSPAAGVGYNEQFF
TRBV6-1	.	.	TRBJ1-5	TGTGCCAGCAGTGGTTACAATCAGCCCCAGCATTTT	CASSGYNQPQHF
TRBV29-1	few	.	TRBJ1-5	TGCAGCGTAGCCACAGGGACCAGGGATCAGCCCCAGCATTTT	CSVATGTRDQPQHF
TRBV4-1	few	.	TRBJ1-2	TGCGCCAGCAGCTTCAGGCAGGCCTATGGCTACACCTTC	CASSFRQAYGYTF
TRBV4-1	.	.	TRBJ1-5	TGCGCCAGCAGCCGATCGGCTTTAACGGGAGGCAATCAGCCCCAGCATTTT	CASSRSALTGGNQPQHF
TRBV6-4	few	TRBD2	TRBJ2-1	TGTGCCAGCAGTGACGTAGCGGGCATTAACAATGAGCAGTTCTTC	CASSDVAGINNEQFF
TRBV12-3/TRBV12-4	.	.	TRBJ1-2	TGTGCCAGCAGCCTTTGGTCCTCAGGGGAGGACTATGGCTACACCTTC	CASSLWSSGEDYGYTF
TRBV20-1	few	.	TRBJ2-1	TGCAGTGCCCGACGGGCCCCCGGGGGCAGGAATGAGCAGTTCTTC	CSARRAPGGRNEQFF
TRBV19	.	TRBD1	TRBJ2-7	TGTGCCGCCGCCGGGACAGGGCTCTACGAGCAGTACTTC	CAAAGTGLYEQYF
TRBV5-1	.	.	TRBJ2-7	TGCGCCAGCAGACTCTATGGGGCGAGCTCCTACGAGCAGTACTTC	CASRLYGASSYEQYF
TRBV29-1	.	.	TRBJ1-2	TGCAGCGACTACGGCGCTAACTATGGCTACACCTTC	CSDYGANYGYTF
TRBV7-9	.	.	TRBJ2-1	TGTGCCGGCAGCTTAAGCTATGAGCAGTTCTTC	CAGSLSYEQFF
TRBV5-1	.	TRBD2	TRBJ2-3	TGCGCCAGCAGCCTAGGACTAGCGGGGGATCCTAGCACAGATACGCAGTATTTT	CASSLGLAGDPSTDTQYF
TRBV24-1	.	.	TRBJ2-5	TGTGCCACCAGTGATGCCCCAGGGACGGGGCTTGAAGAGCAGTACTTC	CATSDAPGTGLEEQYF
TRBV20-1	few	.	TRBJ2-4	TGCAGTGCTCCTAGTTTCATCGAGGCCAAAAACATTCAGTACTTC	CSAPSFIEAKNIQYF
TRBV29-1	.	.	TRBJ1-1	TGCAGCGTTCAAGGGACACTCATGAACACTGAAGCTTTCTTT	CSVQGTLMNTEAFF
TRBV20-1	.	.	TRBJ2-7	TGCAGTGCTAGATGGGAGAGCTCCTACGAGCAGTACTTC	CSARWESSYEQYF
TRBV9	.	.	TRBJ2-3	TGTGCCAGCAGCGTAGGGGGCCCGAGCACAGATACACAGTATTTT	CASSVGGPSTDTQYF
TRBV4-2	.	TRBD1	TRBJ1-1	TGTGCCAGCAGCCTTACAGGGGGCAATACTGAAGCTTTCTTT	CASSLTGGNTEAFF